This T cell receptor beta chain is from a study of T cells in Graves' hyperthyroidism and ophthalmopathy. Study findings and constraints: Before onset, ophthalmopathy was predicted by the model a median around 6 months earlier.

This clonotype was seen many times. The antigen is undetermined. The TCR beta CDR3 regions underwent amplification using RNA transcripts as the source. The HTBI primer set drove a first-round RT-PCR of the TCR CDR3. MiXCR, run by TCRdb on the multiplex PCR reads, gives a single entry per CDR3 protein. The sample yields 200,000 or so distinct CDR3 sequences, about a sixth seen once. Graves' hyperthyroidism is called stable when ophthalmopathy does not progress within 18 months. The PBMCs studied were ones that came from 8.5 to 10 ml fresh peripheral blood. The CDR3 is 15 residues long. Germline V lookup: CDR1 GTSNPN, CDR2 SVGIG (reference sequence). Trimming took 3 bases from V and 6 from J; bases not matched to a gene: 7.

Specimen: blood. The source of this sequence is a woman between 50 and 59 years old with Graves' hyperthyroidism. This chain connects TRBV30 to TRBJ2-1, with TRBD2 matching over 11 bases. CDR3 sequence: CAWSPPGTSGNEQFF. In DNA form, the CDR3 reads TGTGCCTGGAGCCCCCCCGGGACTAGCGGCAATGAGCAGTTCTTC. The variable domain in full, completed from reference TRBV30 and TRBJ2-1, reads SQTIHQWPATLVQPVGSPLSLECTVEGTSNPNLYWYRQAAGRGLQLLFYSVGIGQISSEVPQNLSASRPQDRQFILSSKKLLLSDSGFYLCAWSPPGTSGNEQFFGPGTRLTVL.